The subject of this entry is one TCR beta chain. This clonotype was seen only a few times. No antigen is known for it. Base-call qualities are not available, and no considerably larger clone is one nucleotide away. Receptor amplification or capture employed PCR. Instrument on record: Illumina HiSeq 2500. TCR library preparation used molecular barcoding, with unique molecular identifiers applied to normalize quantification of the TCRbeta repertoire. TCRdb reworked the public reads: Q25 trimming with fastp, MiXCR clone assembly, productive beta chains retained. For every CDR3 protein sequence, its rows merge into one entry that carries the most common genes and DNA. The sample contains 190,000 or so distinct CDR3 sequences, more than 14% of them found a single time. The ten largest account for around 13% of the sample. These data originate in a study of T-cell reconstitution after alpha-beta-depleted transplantation in children listed by TCRdb under 2016. With regard to the full study: T-cell immune reconstitution after TCRalphabeta/CD19-depleted allogeneic hematopoietic cell transplantation in children was quantitatively tracked in the study by means of TCR repertoire profiling.

The germline V end is reduced by 0 bases and the J end by 0 bases; junction bases left unmatched: 9. The CDR3 numbers 18 residues from cysteine through phenylalanine. Of the read, only the CDR3 DNA is kept; its 54 bases are in frame from base 1. From a lookup of the germline V gene, CDR1 and CDR2 are MNHNS and SASEGT. This sequence was found in a human donor who donated a stem cell graft to a child with acute lymphoblastic leukemia. The source was PBMCs from the stem cell graft donor, collected from the stem cell graft. The rearranged chain carries TRBV6-1 and TRBJ2-7; 9 central nucleotides agree with TRBD1. The DNA reads as follows: TGTGCCAGCAGTGAAGCGGACCTCGGGACAGGGATCTCCTACGAGCAGTACTTC. Translated, this gives CASSEADLGTGISYEQYF.